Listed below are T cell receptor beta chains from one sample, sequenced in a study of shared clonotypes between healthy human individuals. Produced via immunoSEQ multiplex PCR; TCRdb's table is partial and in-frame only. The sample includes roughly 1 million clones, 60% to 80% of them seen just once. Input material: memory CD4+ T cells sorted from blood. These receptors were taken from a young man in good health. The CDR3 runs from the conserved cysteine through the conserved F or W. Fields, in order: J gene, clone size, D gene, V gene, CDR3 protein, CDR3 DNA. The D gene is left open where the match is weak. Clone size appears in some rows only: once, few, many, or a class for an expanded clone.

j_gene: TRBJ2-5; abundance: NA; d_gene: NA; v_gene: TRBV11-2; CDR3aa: CASSVGIQETQYF; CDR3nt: TGTGCCAGCAGCGTCGGGATTCAAGAGACCCAGTACTTC
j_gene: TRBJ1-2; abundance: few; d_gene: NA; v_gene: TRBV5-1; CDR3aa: CASSLEGGGSRGYTF; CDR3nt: TGCGCCAGCAGCTTGGAAGGGGGAGGGTCGCGTGGCTACACCTTC
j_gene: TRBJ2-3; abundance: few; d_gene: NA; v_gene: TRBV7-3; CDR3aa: CASSSGQLGDTQYF; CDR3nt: TGTGCCAGCAGCTCAGGACAGTTAGGGGATACGCAGTATTTT
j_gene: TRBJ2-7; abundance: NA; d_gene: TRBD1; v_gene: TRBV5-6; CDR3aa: CASILTGSGSEQYF; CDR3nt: TGTGCCAGCATCCTGACAGGGAGCGGCTCCGAGCAGTACTTC
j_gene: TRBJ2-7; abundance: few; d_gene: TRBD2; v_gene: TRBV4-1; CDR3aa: CASSQGGLAGSYEQYF; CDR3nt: TGCGCCAGCAGCCAAGGGGGGCTAGCGGGCAGCTACGAGCAGTACTTC
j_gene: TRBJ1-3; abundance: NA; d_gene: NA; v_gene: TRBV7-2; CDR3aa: CASSSYDLSGNTIYF; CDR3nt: TGTGCCAGCAGCTCATACGACCTCTCTGGAAACACCATATATTTT
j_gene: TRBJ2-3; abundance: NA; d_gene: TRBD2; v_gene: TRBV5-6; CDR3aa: CASSLGAGGTDTQYF; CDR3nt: TGTGCCAGCAGCTTGGGGGCGGGAGGGACAGATACGCAGTATTTT
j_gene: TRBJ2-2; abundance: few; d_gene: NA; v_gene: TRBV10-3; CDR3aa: CAISEIPGAATGELFF; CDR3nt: TGTGCCATCAGTGAAATCCCAGGGGCCGCGACCGGGGAGCTGTTTTTT
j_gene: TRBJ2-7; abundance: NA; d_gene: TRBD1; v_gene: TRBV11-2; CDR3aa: CASSLDNRGFSYEQYF; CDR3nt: TGTGCCAGCAGCTTAGATAACAGGGGCTTTTCCTACGAGCAGTACTTC
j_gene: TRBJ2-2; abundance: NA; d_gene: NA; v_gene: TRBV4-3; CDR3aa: CASSQDSGTFTGELFF; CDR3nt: TGCGCCAGCAGCCAGGACAGTGGAACCTTCACCGGGGAGCTGTTTTTT
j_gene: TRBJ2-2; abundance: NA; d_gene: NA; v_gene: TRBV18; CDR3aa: CASSPQGTTNTGELFF; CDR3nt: TGTGCCAGCTCACCACAGGGTACTACGAACACCGGGGAGCTGTTTTTT
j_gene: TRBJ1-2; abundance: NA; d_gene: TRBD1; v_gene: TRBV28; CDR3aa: CASSLIGTGNYGYTF; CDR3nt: TGTGCCAGCAGTCTTATAGGGACAGGGAACTATGGCTACACCTTC
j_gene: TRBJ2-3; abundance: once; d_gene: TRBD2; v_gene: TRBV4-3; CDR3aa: CASSQALAGVDTQYF; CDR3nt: TGCGCCAGCAGCCAGGCTCTAGCGGGAGTGGATACGCAGTATTTT
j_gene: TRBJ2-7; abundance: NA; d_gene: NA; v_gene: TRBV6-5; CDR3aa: CASRQQGSSSYEQYF; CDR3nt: TGTGCCAGCAGACAACAGGGAAGTAGCTCCTACGAGCAGTACTTC
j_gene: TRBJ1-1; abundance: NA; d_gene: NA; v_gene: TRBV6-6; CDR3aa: CASTYRGSLNTEAFF; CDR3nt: TGTGCCAGCACTTACCGGGGGTCCTTGAACACTGAAGCTTTCTTT
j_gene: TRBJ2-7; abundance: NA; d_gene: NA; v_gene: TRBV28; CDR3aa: CASSTRTETYEQYF; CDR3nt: TGTGCCAGCAGTACTAGGACAGAAACCTACGAGCAGTACTTC